These T cell receptor beta chains were read from a single sample in a study of OX40 agonist ivuxolimab in advanced cancers. Using immunoSEQ multiplex PCR, the repertoire was profiled, and TCRdb retains in-frame clones only, with some absent. The data contain tens of thousands of clones, approximately 94% of them singletons. Sequencing was performed on CD4+ or CD8+ T cells sorted from blood, taken in a trial of the OX40 agonist ivuxolimab. Every receptor here comes from an adult with an advanced solid tumor such as melanoma, head and neck, liver or kidney cancer. CDR3s include the opening cysteine and the closing phenylalanine or tryptophan. The D gene is left open where the match is weak. Clone size is given for some rows only: seen once, a few or many times, or a class if the clone is expanded.

>TRBJ2-3|NA|TRBV27|NA
CASSLEVADTQYF
TGTGCCAGCAGTTTAGAGGTAGCAGATACGCAGTATTTT
>TRBJ2-2|TRBD1|TRBV30|NA
CAWGWWTGVGGTAGELFF
TGTGCCTGGGGGTGGTGGACAGGGGTAGGCGGGACGGCCGGGGAGCTGTTTTTT
>TRBJ2-1|TRBD2|TRBV6-4|NA
CASSDFSGNTQFF
TGTGCCAGCAGTGACTTCAGCGGGAACACCCAGTTCTTC
>TRBJ2-7|TRBD1|TRBV7-9|NA
CASSLTGVKAYEQYF
TGTGCCAGCAGCCTCACAGGGGTAAAAGCCTACGAGCAGTACTTC
>TRBJ2-7|NA|TRBV2|NA
CASSAIFDEQYF
TGTGCCAGCAGCGCCATCTTCGACGAGCAGTACTTC
>TRBJ2-5|TRBD2|TRBV5-6|once
CASSKVTSGSETQYF
TGTGCCAGCAGCAAAGTGACTAGCGGGAGCGAGACCCAGTACTTC
>TRBJ2-3|NA|TRBV2|NA
CASSYSTSSTDTQYF
TGTGCCAGCAGTTACAGTACCTCTAGCACAGATACGCAGTATTTT
>TRBJ2-1|NA|TRBV29-1|once
CSVEPRDLYNEQFF
TGCAGCGTTGAGCCAAGAGACCTCTACAATGAGCAGTTCTTC
>TRBJ1-5|TRBD1|TRBV7-8|NA
CASSSWDRGETYSNQPQHF
TGTGCCAGCAGCTCTTGGGACAGGGGCGAAACTTATAGCAATCAGCCCCAGCATTTT
>TRBJ1-1|NA|TRBV2|few
CASSEELLNTEAFF
TGTGCCAGCAGTGAGGAGCTTTTGAACACTGAAGCTTTCTTT